The clone carrying this T cell receptor (beta chain) was picked up many times. The target antigen is unknown. One entry per CDR3 protein, called by TCRdb with MiXCR from the 5' RACE reads. The data contain approximately 340,000 distinct CDR3 sequences, roughly 15% of them singletons. The data were obtained in a study of T-cell memory formation after mild COVID-19. Study outcomes and limitations: Most CD4+ clones that shrank were in CM and EM, while CD8+ ones turned up in EMRA. Clones that contracted from day 15 to 85 had balanced CD4/CD8; later expanders were CD4+ biased. Confirmation was lacking for SARS-CoV-2 specificity of second-wave clones that peaked on day 37. Pre-infection memory contained some responding clones, which suggested that cross-reactive memory had joined.

With 4 bases clipped from V and 3 bases from J, the junction kept 5 bases outside the gene matches. This CDR3 region has 14 residues. Germline lookup yields CDR1 MGHRA and CDR2 YSYEKL. The V gene is TRBV4-1, the J gene TRBJ2-7; 8 bases match TRBD1. The receptor was derived from a man in his late teens or twenties who had mild COVID-19 (a few samples of this study predate the infection). Cell type and time point are not known. Source material: PBMCs or a T cell subset sorted from them (not recorded which). CDR3 sequence reads: CASSPWTGFYEQYF. DNA of the CDR3: TGCGCCAGCAGCCCTTGGACAGGGTTCTACGAGCAGTACTTC.